Each of the 18 T cell receptor beta chains below was sequenced from the same sample in a study of T cells in Graves' hyperthyroidism and ophthalmopathy. Amplified TCR beta CDR3 regions came from RNA transcripts. The TCR CDR3 was amplified in a first-round RT-PCR using the HTBI primer set. TCRdb re-called the multiplex PCR reads through MiXCR, storing one row per CDR3 protein. The sample carries about 740,000 distinct CDR3 sequences, around 15% recorded once. Material: blood. The receptors shown here come from a woman aged 18-35 years with Graves' hyperthyroidism.

This clonotype was seen ten or more times. The rearrangement joins TRBV28 to TRBJ2-7, with 8 bases identical to TRBD1. Losses at the gene ends were 5 bases for V and 0 bases for J; bases not matched to a gene: 6. The CDR3 consists of 15 residues. Germline CDR1 is MDHEN and CDR2 is SYDVKM. The CDR3 protein is CASSPQGGSSYEQYF. Here the CDR3 DNA reads TGTGCCAGCAGTCCACAGGGGGGAAGCTCCTACGAGCAGTACTTC.

The CDR3 nucleotides read TGTGCCAGCAGCCTCCGGACAGGGCCCAACACTGAAGCTTTCTTT. This encodes CASSLRTGPNTEAFF. The rearrangement links TRBV28 to TRBJ1-1; TRBD1 agrees at 8 bases. With 6 bases clipped from V and 2 bases from J, the junction kept 8 bases outside the gene matches. The germline gives CDR1 MDHEN, CDR2 SYDVKM. There are 15 residues in the CDR3.

The sample holds a few counts of this clonotype. This CDR3 is CASSLNGRTTSGSSGETQYF. The CDR3 DNA reads as TGCGCCAGCAGCCTGAACGGGCGGACGACTAGCGGGAGCTCAGGAGAGACCCAGTACTTC. V and J are TRBV4-1 and TRBJ2-5, with 12 nucleotides matching TRBD2. Germline CDR1 and CDR2: MGHRA and YSYEKL. This CDR3 has 20 amino acids. Trimming took 4 bases from V and 4 from J; bases not matched to a gene: 19.

Ten or more counts support this clonotype. The rearrangement uses TRBV7-2 and TRBJ1-4, with TRBD1 as a possible D gene (5 bases). Germline CDR1 is SGHTA and CDR2 is FQGNSA. This CDR3 is 14 amino acids long. With 6 bases removed from V and 4 bases from J, the gap between germline ends came to 12 bases. CDR3 coding DNA: TGTGCCAGCAGATCGGGACTGTTTAATGAAAAACTGTTTTTT. This translates into CASRSGLFNEKLFF.

This chain uses TRBV19 with TRBJ2-7, with 9 bases fitting TRBD1. Looked up from germline, CDR1 is LNHDA and CDR2 is SQIVND (reference sequence). Trimming removed 6 bases from V and 7 bases from J; junction bases left unmatched: 16. The length of the CDR3 is 16 residues. In DNA form, the CDR3 reads TGTGCCAGTAGGACTTTGGACAGGGGAAATTCCGGTGAGCAGTACTTC. It codes for CASRTLDRGNSGEQYF.

At least ten counts were recorded for this clonotype. J is TRBJ1-2 and V is TRBV24-1; D unclear. CDR1 is KGHDR and CDR2 is SFDVKD in the germline V gene. The V end lost 0 bases, the J end lost 4 bases, and 8 bases lay between the germline ends. The CDR3 extends over 14 amino acids. Here the CDR3 reads CATSDLGQSYGYTF. DNA for the CDR3: TGTGCCACCAGTGATTTGGGCCAGAGCTATGGCTACACCTTC.

The table lists this clonotype with a few counts. The rearrangement uses TRBV11-2 and TRBJ2-5, with 8 bases aligning to TRBD2. Germline assignment: CDR1 SGHAT and CDR2 FQNNGV. V gave up 0 bases and J gave up 0 bases; unmatched junction bases: 12. The CDR3 contains 19 residues. The CDR3 DNA sequence: TGTGCCAGCAGCTTAGATAGAGTTCCCGGGAGGGAAAACCAAGAGACCCAGTACTTC. It specifies CASSLDRVPGRENQETQYF.

On this clonotype: With a much larger clone just one base away, this may be a read error. This chain links TRBV20-1 with TRBJ2-3; 10 bases align to TRBD2. CDR3 length: 15 residues. The germline gives CDR1 DFQATT, CDR2 SNEGSKA (reference sequence). CDR3 DNA: TGCAGTGCTCCACCGCGGACTAGCGGCACAGATACGCGGTATTTT. Protein sequence: CSAPPRTSGTDTRYF.

This clonotype was observed at least ten times. The rearrangement uses TRBV6-1 and TRBJ2-7; D remains ambiguous. The germline V gene has CDR1 MNHNS and CDR2 SASEGT. CDR3 length: 12 amino acids. Trimming cost V 5 bases and J 0 bases, with 5 bases left between them. CDR3 DNA: TGTGCCAGCAGTTCAGCCTCCTACGAGCAGTACTTC. Translating gives CASSSASYEQYF.

This clonotype was seen repeatedly, ten times or more. This chain connects TRBV6-2 or TRBV6-3 to TRBJ1-1; no clear D gene. The CDR3 loop spans 14 amino acids. Deletions cut 2 bases from V and 3 bases from J, with 10 bases between. The V gene's germline CDR1 is MNHEY and CDR2 SVGEGT. The CDR3 spells CASSYKGSDTEAFF. CDR3 coding DNA: TGTGCCAGCAGTTACAAGGGCTCAGACACTGAAGCTTTCTTT.

This clonotype has at least ten counts. The chain recombines TRBV11-2 with TRBJ1-1, with TRBD1 as a possible D gene (6 bases). Per germline, CDR1 SGHAT and CDR2 FQNNGV. V gave up 5 bases and J gave up 4 bases, with 17 bases separating them. CDR3 length: 15 amino acids. This CDR3 reads CASSPRTGWGTEAFF. Here the CDR3 DNA reads TGTGCCAGCAGCCCCCGTACAGGGTGGGGCACTGAAGCTTTCTTT.

This clonotype was counted many times. J is TRBJ1-1 and V is TRBV28, with D uncertain. V shed 6 bases and J shed 2 bases, with 7 bases lying between them. CDR1 and CDR2 from the germline V gene are MDHEN and SYDVKM. The CDR3 runs to 12 residues. The CDR3 protein is CASRILNTEAFF. In DNA form, the CDR3 reads TGTGCCAGCAGAATCCTTAACACTGAAGCTTTCTTT.

The gene calls are TRBV5-1 and TRBJ2-1; TRBD1 agrees at 9 bases. With V trimmed by 6 bases and J by 4 bases, 5 bases remained unmatched. Germline V CDR1 and CDR2: SGHRS, YFSETQ. The CDR3 spans 14 residues. This CDR3 reads CASTADRGYNEQFF. Here the CDR3 DNA reads TGCGCCAGCACCGCGGACAGGGGTTACAATGAGCAGTTCTTC.

This clonotype was seen many times. This chain uses TRBV27 with TRBJ1-6; D is ambiguous. There are 15 residues in the CDR3. V shed 0 bases and J shed 4 bases, with 7 bases lying between them. Looked up from germline, CDR1 is MNHEY and CDR2 is SMNVEV (reference sequence). CDR3 region: CASSLSRTYNSPLHF. CDR3 coding DNA: TGTGCCAGCAGTTTATCGCGGACTTATAATTCACCCCTCCACTTT.

The V call is TRBV29-1, the J call TRBJ1-3; D possibly corresponds to TRBD1 (5 bases). Trimming took 7 bases from V and 0 from J, leaving 13 bases between them. This CDR3 is 14 amino acids long. Germline V gene data show CDR1 as SQVTM and CDR2 as ANQGSEA. This CDR3 reads CSAVTGYSGNTIYF. CDR3 DNA: TGCAGCGCCGTCACAGGTTACTCTGGAAACACCATATATTTT. The full variable domain, with the rest looked up from reference TRBV29-1 and TRBJ1-3, is SAVISQKPSRDICQRGTSLTIQCQVDSQVTMMFWYRQQPGQSLTLIATANQGSEATYESGFVIDKFPISRPNLTFSTLTVSNMSPEDSSIYLCSAVTGYSGNTIYFGEGSWLTVV.

In its sample, this clonotype was seen many times. The rearrangement uses TRBV28 and TRBJ1-5; D is ambiguous. The CDR3 totals 14 residues. Germline lookup yields CDR1 MDHEN and CDR2 SYDVKM. The V end was cut by 8 bases, the J end by 3 bases, with 14 bases between. The CDR3 is CASQVRIPNQPQHF. The CDR3 DNA is TGTGCCAGCCAAGTCCGAATCCCCAATCAGCCCCAGCATTTT.

This clonotype showed up many times. The V and J genes are TRBV6-1 and TRBJ1-5; 9 bases align to TRBD1. Germline V gene data show CDR1 as MNHNS and CDR2 as SASEGT. This CDR3 is 15 amino acids long. After removal of 8 bases from V and 5 bases from J, the junction contained 10 bases not matched to a gene. CDR3 loop: CASFRDRVLDQPQHF. CDR3 nucleotide sequence: TGTGCCAGCTTTAGGGACAGGGTACTCGATCAGCCCCAGCATTTT.

This clonotype came up many times. The genes are TRBV2 and TRBJ2-3; 7 positions agree with TRBD1. J lost 0 bases, V lost 2 bases, and 5 bases had no gene match. This CDR3 has 16 amino acids. The germline CDR1 and CDR2 sequences are SNHLY and FYNNEI. The CDR3 sequence is CASSEFNRGSTDTQYF. CDR3 DNA: TGTGCCAGCAGTGAATTTAACAGGGGAAGCACAGATACGCAGTATTTT.